Described below is a single T cell receptor (beta chain) sequence and its context. Authors' methods: Amplification from reference gene primers served as the basis for estimated nucleated cell counts. Generated by immunoSEQ multiplex PCR, the TCRdb table keeps only in-frame clones and is missing some. The V and J calls and clone size come from that table; D and trimming were worked out from the DNA. The data contain fewer than 300,000 clones, about 80% of them seen just once; the ten biggest clones take up 3% to 3.5%. With V trimmed by 0 bases and J by 4 bases, 15 bases remained unmatched. The CDR3 contains 19 residues. In germline, CDR1 is SGDLS, CDR2 YYNGEE. The source of the sample is a study of blood T cell repertoires in COVID-19. Study-wide context: Acute and convalescent COVID-19 specimens originated in the United States, Italy and Spain. From T cells, B-cell-depleted T cells, or PBMCs came the material, which was cDNA or gDNA.

Sequencing was done on a sample of peripheral blood. This sequence joins TRBV9 and TRBJ2-5; 10 bases align to TRBD2. The TCR originated in a woman older than 75 with acute or convalescent COVID-19. The CDR3 DNA sequence: TGTGCCAGCAGCGTAGGCCAAGCGGGAGGGGGGTATTCGCGAGAGACCCAGTACTTC. Protein: CASSVGQAGGGYSRETQYF.